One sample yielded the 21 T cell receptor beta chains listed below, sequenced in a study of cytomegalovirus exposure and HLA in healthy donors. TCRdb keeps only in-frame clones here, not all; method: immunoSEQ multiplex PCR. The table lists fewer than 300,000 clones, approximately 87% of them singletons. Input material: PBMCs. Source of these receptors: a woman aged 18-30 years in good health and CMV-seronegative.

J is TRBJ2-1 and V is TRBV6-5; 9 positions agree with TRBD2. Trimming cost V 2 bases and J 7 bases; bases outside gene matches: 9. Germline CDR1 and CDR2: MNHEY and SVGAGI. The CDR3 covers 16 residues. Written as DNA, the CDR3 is TGTGCCAGCAGTTACGAGCGCGGGAGGGCCCCTAATGAGCAGTTCTTC. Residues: CASSYERGRAPNEQFF.

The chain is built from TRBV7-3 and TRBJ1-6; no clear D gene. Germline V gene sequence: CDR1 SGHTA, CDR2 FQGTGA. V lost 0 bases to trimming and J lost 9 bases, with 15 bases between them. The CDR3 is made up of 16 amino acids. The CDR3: CASSLTPRTLGSPLHF. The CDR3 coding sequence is TGTGCCAGCAGCTTAACGCCGCGTACCCTAGGTTCACCCCTCCACTTT.

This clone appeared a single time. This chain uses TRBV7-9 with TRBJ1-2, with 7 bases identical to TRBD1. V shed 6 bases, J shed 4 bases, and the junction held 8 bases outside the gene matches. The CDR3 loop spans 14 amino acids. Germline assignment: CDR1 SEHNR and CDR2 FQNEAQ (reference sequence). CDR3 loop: CASSSPTGTYGYTF. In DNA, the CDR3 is TGTGCCAGCAGTTCTCCGACAGGGACCTATGGCTACACCTTC.

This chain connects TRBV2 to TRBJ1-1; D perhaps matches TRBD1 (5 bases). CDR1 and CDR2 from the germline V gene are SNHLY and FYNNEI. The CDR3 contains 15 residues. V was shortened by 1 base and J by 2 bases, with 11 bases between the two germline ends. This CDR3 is CASSEGGGANTEAFF. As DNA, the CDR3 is TGTGCCAGCAGTGAAGGGGGCGGAGCAAACACTGAAGCTTTCTTT.

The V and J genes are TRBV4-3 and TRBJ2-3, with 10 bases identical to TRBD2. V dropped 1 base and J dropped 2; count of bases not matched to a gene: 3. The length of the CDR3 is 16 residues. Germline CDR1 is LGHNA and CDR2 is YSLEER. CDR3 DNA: TGCGCCAGCAGCCAAGTCACTAGCGGGGTCACAGATACGCAGTATTTT. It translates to CASSQVTSGVTDTQYF.

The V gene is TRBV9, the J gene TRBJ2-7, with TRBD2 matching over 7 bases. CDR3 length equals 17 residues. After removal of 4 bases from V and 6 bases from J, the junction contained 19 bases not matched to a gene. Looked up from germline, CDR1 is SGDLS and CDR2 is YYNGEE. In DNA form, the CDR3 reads TGTGCCAGCAGCCCCCAGGTGGGTGGCGGGAGACTCCTCGAGCAGTACTTC. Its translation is CASSPQVGGGRLLEQYF. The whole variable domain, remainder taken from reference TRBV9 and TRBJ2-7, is DSGVTQTPKHLITATGQRVTLRCSPRSGDLSVYWYQQSLDQGLQFLIQYYNGEERAKGNILERFSAQQFPDLHSELNLSSLELGDSALYFCASSPQVGGGRLLEQYFGPGTRLTVT.

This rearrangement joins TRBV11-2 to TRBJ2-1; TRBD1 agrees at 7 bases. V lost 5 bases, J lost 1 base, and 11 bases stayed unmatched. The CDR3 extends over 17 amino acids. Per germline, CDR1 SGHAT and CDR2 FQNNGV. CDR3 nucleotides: TGTGCCAGCAGCAGCGACTCCGGGACAGTATCCTACAATGAGCAGTTCTTC. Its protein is CASSSDSGTVSYNEQFF. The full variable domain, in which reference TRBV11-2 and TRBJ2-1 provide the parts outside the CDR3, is EAGVAQSPRYKIIEKRQSVAFWCNPISGHATLYWYQQILGQGPKLLIQFQNNGVVDDSQLPKDRFSAERLKGVDSTLKIQPAKLEDSAVYLCASSSDSGTVSYNEQFFGPGTRLTVL.

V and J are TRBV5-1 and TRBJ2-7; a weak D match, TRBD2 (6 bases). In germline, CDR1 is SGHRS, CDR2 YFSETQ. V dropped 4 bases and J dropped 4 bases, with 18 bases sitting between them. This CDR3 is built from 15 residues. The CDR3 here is CASSPRDWGFYEQYF. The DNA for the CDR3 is TGCGCCAGCAGCCCGAGGGACTGGGGGTTTTACGAGCAGTACTTC.

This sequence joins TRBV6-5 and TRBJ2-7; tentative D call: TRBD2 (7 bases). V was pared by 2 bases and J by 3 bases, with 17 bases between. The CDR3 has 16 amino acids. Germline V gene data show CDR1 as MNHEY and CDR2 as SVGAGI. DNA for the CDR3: TGTGCCAGCAGTTACAACGGAAGAGGGGGGGGCTACGAGCAGTACTTC. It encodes CASSYNGRGGGYEQYF.

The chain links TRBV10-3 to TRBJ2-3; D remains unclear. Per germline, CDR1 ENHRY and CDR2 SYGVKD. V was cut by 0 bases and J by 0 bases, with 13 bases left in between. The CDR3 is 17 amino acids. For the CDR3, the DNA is TGTGCCATCAGTGAGTCGCTTGGGCTGCTAAGCACAGATACGCAGTATTTT. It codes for CAISESLGLLSTDTQYF.

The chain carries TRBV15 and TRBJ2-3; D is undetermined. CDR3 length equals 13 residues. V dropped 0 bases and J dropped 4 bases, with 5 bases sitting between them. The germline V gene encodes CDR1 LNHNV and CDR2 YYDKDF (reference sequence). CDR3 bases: TGTGCCACCAGCAGAGAAACAGCAGATACGCAGTATTTT. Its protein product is CATSRETADTQYF.

CDR3 in DNA: TGTGCCAGCAGCTTAGGACGCCGGGTGGCAGATGAGCAGTTCTTC. Translating it yields CASSLGRRVADEQFF. V and J are TRBV7-2 and TRBJ2-1; D gene unclear. The germline V gene encodes CDR1 SGHTA and CDR2 FQGNSA. The CDR3 runs 15 residues. V was shortened by 1 base and J by 8 bases, with 15 bases between the two germline ends.

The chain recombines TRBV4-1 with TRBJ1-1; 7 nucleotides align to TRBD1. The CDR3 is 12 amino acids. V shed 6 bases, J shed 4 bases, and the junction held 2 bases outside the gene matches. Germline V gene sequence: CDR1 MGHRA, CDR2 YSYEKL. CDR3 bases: TGCGCCAGCAGTCGGACAGGCACTGAAGCTTTCTTT. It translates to CASSRTGTEAFF.

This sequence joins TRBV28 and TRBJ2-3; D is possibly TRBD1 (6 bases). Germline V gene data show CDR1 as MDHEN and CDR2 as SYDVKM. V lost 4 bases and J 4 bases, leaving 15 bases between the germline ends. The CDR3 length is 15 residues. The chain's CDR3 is CASSSPWGRSDTQYF. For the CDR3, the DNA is TGTGCCAGCAGTTCCCCGTGGGGGCGATCAGATACGCAGTATTTT.

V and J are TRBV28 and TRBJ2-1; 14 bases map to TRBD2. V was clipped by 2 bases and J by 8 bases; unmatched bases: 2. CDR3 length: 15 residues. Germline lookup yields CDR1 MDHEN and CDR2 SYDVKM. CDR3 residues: CASSLGTSGSDEQFF. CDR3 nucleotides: TGTGCCAGCAGTTTAGGGACTAGCGGGAGTGATGAGCAGTTCTTC.

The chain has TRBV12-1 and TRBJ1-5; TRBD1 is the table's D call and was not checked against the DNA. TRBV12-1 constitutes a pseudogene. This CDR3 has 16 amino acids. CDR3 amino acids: CASSPRPGQGYQPQHF. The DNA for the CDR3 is TGTGCCAGCAGCCCGCGCCCGGGACAGGGTTATCAGCCCCAGCATTTT.

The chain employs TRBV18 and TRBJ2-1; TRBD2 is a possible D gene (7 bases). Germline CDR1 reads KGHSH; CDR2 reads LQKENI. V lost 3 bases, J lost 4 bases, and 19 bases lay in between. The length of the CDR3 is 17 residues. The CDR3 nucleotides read TGTGCCAGCTCACCCAGCCTAAGGGGGGGACTATACAATGAGCAGTTCTTC. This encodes CASSPSLRGGLYNEQFF. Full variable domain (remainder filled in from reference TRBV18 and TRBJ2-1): NAGVMQNPRHLVRRRGQEARLRCSPMKGHSHVYWYRQLPEEGLKFMVYLQKENIIDESGMPKERFSAEFPKEGPSILRIQQVVRGDSAAYFCASSPSLRGGLYNEQFFGPGTRLTVL.

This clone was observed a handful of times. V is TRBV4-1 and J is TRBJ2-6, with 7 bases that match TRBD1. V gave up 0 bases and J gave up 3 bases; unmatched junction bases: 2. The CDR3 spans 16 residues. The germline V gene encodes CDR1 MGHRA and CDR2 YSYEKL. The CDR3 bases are TGCGCCAGCAGCCAAGACAGGGGGAGTGGGGCCAACGTCCTGACTTTC. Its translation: CASSQDRGSGANVLTF.

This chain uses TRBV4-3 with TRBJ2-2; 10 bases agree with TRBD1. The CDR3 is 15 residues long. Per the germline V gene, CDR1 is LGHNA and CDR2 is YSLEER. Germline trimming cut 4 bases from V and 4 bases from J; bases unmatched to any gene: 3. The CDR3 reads CASSRQGAGTGELFF. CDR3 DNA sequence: TGCGCCAGCAGCCGACAGGGGGCTGGCACCGGGGAGCTGTTTTTT.

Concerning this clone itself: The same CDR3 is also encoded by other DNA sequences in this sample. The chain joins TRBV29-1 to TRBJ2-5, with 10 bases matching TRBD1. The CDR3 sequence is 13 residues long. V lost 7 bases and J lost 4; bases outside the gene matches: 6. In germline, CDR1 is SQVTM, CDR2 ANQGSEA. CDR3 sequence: CSAGTGVGETQYF. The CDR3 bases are TGCAGCGCCGGGACAGGGGTGGGAGAGACCCAGTACTTC. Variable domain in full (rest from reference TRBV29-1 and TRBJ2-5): SAVISQKPSRDICQRGTSLTIQCQVDSQVTMMFWYRQQPGQSLTLIATANQGSEATYESGFVIDKFPISRPNLTFSTLTVSNMSPEDSSIYLCSAGTGVGETQYFGPGTRLLVL.

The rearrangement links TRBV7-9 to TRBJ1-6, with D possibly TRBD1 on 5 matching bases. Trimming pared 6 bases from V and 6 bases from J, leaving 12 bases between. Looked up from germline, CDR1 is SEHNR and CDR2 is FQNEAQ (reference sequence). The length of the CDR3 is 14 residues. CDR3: CASSTDSPNSPLHF. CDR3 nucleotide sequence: TGTGCCAGCAGTACCGACAGCCCTAATTCACCCCTCCACTTT.